Listed below are T cell receptor beta chains from one sample, sequenced in a study of T cell responses to AZD1222 COVID-19 vaccine. The protocol was immunoSEQ multiplex PCR, while the TCRdb copy is restricted to in-frame clones and leaves out a portion. The sample records 100,000 to 150,000 clones, roughly 90% being singletons. This specimen consisted of peripheral blood, obtained on day 0 of AZD1222 vaccination. Every receptor here comes from an adult in good health. Both conserved end residues are part of each CDR3. D genes are given only for firm matches. The listing skips clone size in some rows; elsewhere it reads once, few, many or a size class.

j_call,v_call,d_call,clone_size,cdr3_nt,cdr3_aa
TRBJ2-2,TRBV13,NA,NA,TGTGCCAGCGGGCCCAGGGAGACCGGGGAGCTGTTTTTT,CASGPRETGELFF
TRBJ2-6,TRBV6-4,TRBD1,NA,TGTGCCAGCAGTGACCATTACAGGGGTCTTTCTGGGGCCAACGTCCTGACTTTC,CASSDHYRGLSGANVLTF
TRBJ1-5,TRBV19,NA,NA,TGTGCCAGTAGTATACGTCACGGATATCAGCCCCAGCATTTT,CASSIRHGYQPQHF
TRBJ1-1,TRBV25-1,TRBD1,NA,TGTGCCAGCAGTGAGATGACAGGGGGCAGAGCTTTCTTT,CASSEMTGGRAFF
TRBJ2-5,TRBV5-5,NA,NA,TGTGCCAGCAGCTCATCCGGGGAGACCCAGTACTTC,CASSSSGETQYF
TRBJ2-1,TRBV5-1,TRBD2,NA,TGCGCCAGCAGCTTGGCCGTGACTAGCGGGGTTGAGCAGTTCTTC,CASSLAVTSGVEQFF
TRBJ1-2,TRBV5-1,NA,NA,TGCGCCAGCAGCCCCGTCAATAGTGGCTACACCTTC,CASSPVNSGYTF
TRBJ2-7,TRBV2,NA,NA,TGTGCCACCCTGGACAGACCTAGCTCCTACGAGCAGTACTTC,CATLDRPSSYEQYF
TRBJ2-5,TRBV2,TRBD1,NA,TGTGCCAGCAGCGTGGACAGGAAAGAGACCCAGTACTTC,CASSVDRKETQYF
TRBJ1-6,TRBV4-1,NA,few,TGCGCCAGCAGCGTCGGCGGGTCGACCAATTCACCCCTCCACTTT,CASSVGGSTNSPLHF
TRBJ1-3,TRBV6-5,NA,NA,TGTGCCAGCAGTTACTCGAGAAGCTCTGGAAACACCATATATTTT,CASSYSRSSGNTIYF
TRBJ2-2,TRBV5-1,NA,NA,TGCGCCAGCAGCCTCCCCTCGGACTCCGGGGAGCTGTTTTTT,CASSLPSDSGELFF
TRBJ1-6,TRBV7-2,NA,NA,TGTGCCAGCAGCCCCCTGAAAGGGGGTAATTCACCCCTCCACTTT,CASSPLKGGNSPLHF
TRBJ1-6,TRBV30,NA,NA,TGTGCCTGGCAGACAGGCGGTCGTACACCCCTCCACTTT,CAWQTGGRTPLHF
TRBJ1-2,TRBV19,TRBD1,NA,TGTGCCAGTAGCCCAGACAGGGACTATGGCTACACCTTC,CASSPDRDYGYTF
TRBJ2-2,TRBV6-5,TRBD1,NA,TGTGCCAGCAGTCGGCAGGGGGCGCACACCGGGGAGCTGTTTTTT,CASSRQGAHTGELFF
TRBJ2-3,TRBV5-4,NA,NA,TGTGCCAGCAGCTTGGGGGCTGCAGATACGCAGTATTTT,CASSLGAADTQYF
TRBJ2-2,TRBV6-5,NA,few,TGTGCCAGCAGACTAGGCACCGGGGAGCTGTTTTTT,CASRLGTGELFF
TRBJ2-2,TRBV20-1,NA,NA,TGCAGTGCTAGTCCAGGGGTCGGCACCGGGGAGCTGTTTTTT,CSASPGVGTGELFF
TRBJ1-5,TRBV6-5,TRBD1,NA,TGTGCCAGCAGTTACACAGGGGAAGGCCAGCCCCAGCATTTT,CASSYTGEGQPQHF
TRBJ1-2,TRBV2,NA,few,TGTGCCAGCGGCAGGGACTATGGCTACACCTTC,CASGRDYGYTF
TRBJ1-4,TRBV5-5,NA,NA,TGTGCCAGCAGCTTGGCCGACGAAAAACTGTTTTTT,CASSLADEKLFF
TRBJ2-7,TRBV19,NA,NA,TGTGCCAGTAGTATACTCGGCTCCGCCTACGAGCAGTACTTC,CASSILGSAYEQYF
TRBJ1-4,TRBV18,NA,NA,TGTGCCAGCTCACCACCGGGCAGGGCAGACGAAAAACTGTTTTTT,CASSPPGRADEKLFF
TRBJ1-3,TRBV5-8,NA,NA,TGTGCCAGCAGCTTCGAAAGCTCTGGAAACACCATATATTTT,CASSFESSGNTIYF
TRBJ1-2,TRBV3-1/TRBV3-2,NA,NA,TGTGCCAGCAGCCCAGGGGTTGTCTATGGCTACACCTTC,CASSPGVVYGYTF
TRBJ2-3,TRBV7-9,NA,NA,TGTGCCAGCAGCGCCCTACAGGCAGATACGCAGTATTTT,CASSALQADTQYF
TRBJ1-1,TRBV2,NA,NA,TGTGCCAGGGGGGGTCTAGGGAACACTGAAGCTTTCTTT,CARGGLGNTEAFF
TRBJ2-2,TRBV7-3,TRBD2,once,TGTGCCAGCAGCCGGACTAGTAATGCCGGGGAGCTGTTTTTT,CASSRTSNAGELFF
TRBJ1-1,TRBV4-1,TRBD1,NA,TGCGCCAGCAGCCAAGCTCGGACAGGGGTCACTGAAGCTTTCTTT,CASSQARTGVTEAFF